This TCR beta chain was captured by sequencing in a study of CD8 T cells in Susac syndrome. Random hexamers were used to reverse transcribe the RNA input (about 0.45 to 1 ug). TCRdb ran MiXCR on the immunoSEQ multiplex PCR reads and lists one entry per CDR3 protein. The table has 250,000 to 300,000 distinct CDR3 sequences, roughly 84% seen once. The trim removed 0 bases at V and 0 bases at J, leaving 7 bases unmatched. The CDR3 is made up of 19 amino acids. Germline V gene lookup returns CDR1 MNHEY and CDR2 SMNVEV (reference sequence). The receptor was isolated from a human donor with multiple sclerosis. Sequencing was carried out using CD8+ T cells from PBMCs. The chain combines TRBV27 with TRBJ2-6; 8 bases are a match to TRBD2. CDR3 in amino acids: CASSLSLGLDFSGANVLTF. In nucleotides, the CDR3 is TGTGCCAGCAGTTTATCCCTGGGACTAGACTTCTCTGGGGCCAACGTCCTGACTTTC.